A selection of T cell receptor beta chains follows, all from one sample in a study of T cells in Graves' hyperthyroidism and ophthalmopathy. TCRdb re-derived calls from the multiplex PCR reads in MiXCR, one entry per CDR3 protein. This table holds around 620,000 distinct CDR3 sequences, about half found once. Sequencing input: peripheral blood or thyroid tissue (not recorded which). These receptors all come from an adult woman with Graves' disease, either hyperthyroidism or ophthalmopathy (not recorded which). The CDR3 runs from the conserved cysteine through the conserved F or W. The order of the fields is clone size, J gene, V gene, D gene, CDR3 protein, CDR3 DNA. A D gene is named only where the DNA matches it firmly. Only some rows state a clone size, as once, few, many or a class for expanded clones.

size: many
J: TRBJ1-3
V: TRBV15
D: NA
CDR3: CATSRDRFSGNTIYF
DNA: TGTGCCACCAGCAGAGACAGGTTCTCTGGAAACACCATATATTTT

size: NA
J: TRBJ1-4
V: TRBV12-3/TRBV12-4
D: NA
CDR3: CASSWPGSGKLFF
DNA: TGTGCCAGCAGTTGGCCGGGAAGTGGAAAACTGTTTTTT

size: many
J: TRBJ1-1
V: TRBV7-9
D: TRBD1
CDR3: CASSLPSRQGVFGAFF
DNA: TGTGCCAGCAGCTTACCTTCACGACAGGGTGTCTTCGGAGCTTTCTTT

size: few
J: TRBJ2-7
V: TRBV29-1
D: NA
CDR3: CSVGSQGGYEQYF
DNA: TGCAGCGTTGGGTCACAGGGGGGGTACGAGCAGTACTTC

size: few
J: TRBJ2-7
V: TRBV10-2
D: TRBD2
CDR3: CASSEVLAGSYEQYF
DNA: TGCGCCAGCAGTGAGGTTTTAGCGGGTTCCTACGAGCAGTACTTC

size: few
J: TRBJ2-5
V: TRBV10-3
D: NA
CDR3: CAISEKTGNSQPQYF
DNA: TGTGCCATCAGTGAGAAAACAGGGAACTCTCAGCCCCAGTACTTC

size: NA
J: TRBJ1-6
V: TRBV2
D: NA
CDR3: CASSARGGTSNSPLHF
DNA: TGTGCCAGCAGTGCTAGAGGCGGGACATCTAATTCACCCCTCCACTTT

size: once
J: TRBJ1-1
V: TRBV29-1
D: NA
CDR3: CSVVDRTKAFF
DNA: TGCAGCGTTGTCGATCGCACTAAAGCTTTCTTT

size: NA
J: TRBJ2-2
V: TRBV7-3
D: NA
CDR3: CASSQAGKGAGELFF
DNA: TGTGCCAGCAGCCAAGCTGGAAAGGGGGCCGGGGAGCTGTTTTTT

size: NA
J: TRBJ2-7
V: TRBV3-1
D: TRBD2
CDR3: CASSRAGLAGIYEQYF
DNA: TGTGCCAGCAGCCGGGCGGGACTAGCGGGGATCTACGAGCAGTACTTC

size: NA
J: TRBJ2-7
V: TRBV25-1
D: TRBD2
CDR3: CASSHLAGGDYEQYF
DNA: TGTGCCAGCAGCCATCTAGCGGGAGGTGACTACGAGCAGTACTTC

size: few
J: TRBJ2-7
V: TRBV12-3/TRBV12-4
D: TRBD2
CDR3: CASSVGGGLVGAYEQYF
DNA: TGTGCCAGCTCGGTCGGGGGGGGGTTGGTTGGGGCCTACGAGCAGTACTTC

size: NA
J: TRBJ2-7
V: TRBV12-3/TRBV12-4
D: NA
CDR3: CASSFKGMYEQYF
DNA: TGTGCCAGCAGTTTTAAGGGGATGTACGAGCAGTACTTC

size: NA
J: TRBJ2-5
V: TRBV6-5
D: NA
CDR3: CAISYERTEAYF
DNA: TGTGCCATCAGTTACGAGCGGACGGAGGCTTACTTC

size: NA
J: TRBJ2-5
V: TRBV29-1
D: NA
CDR3: CSVYGTGETQYF
DNA: TGCAGCGTTTACGGGACCGGGGAGACCCAGTACTTC

size: many
J: TRBJ1-2
V: TRBV9
D: NA
CDR3: CASSVESAGARYGYTF
DNA: TGTGCCAGCAGCGTAGAAAGTGCAGGAGCGAGGTATGGCTACACCTTC

size: few
J: TRBJ1-3
V: TRBV6-1
D: NA
CDR3: CASSERGGGGNTIYF
DNA: TGTGCCAGCAGTGAACGGGGAGGGGGTGGAAACACCATATATTTT

size: many
J: TRBJ1-6
V: TRBV3-1
D: NA
CDR3: CASSPGGGGTTPLHF
DNA: TGTGCCAGCAGCCCGGGCGGGGGTGGAACAACACCCCTCCACTTT

size: NA
J: TRBJ1-2
V: TRBV7-3
D: NA
CDR3: CASSPTGVYGYTF
DNA: TGTGCCAGCAGTCCGACAGGAGTCTATGGCTACACCTTC

size: many
J: TRBJ1-3
V: TRBV14
D: TRBD1
CDR3: CASSPIVGTGKGGNTIYF
DNA: TGTGCCAGCAGCCCTATCGTTGGGACAGGGAAGGGTGGAAACACCATATATTTT

size: NA
J: TRBJ2-7
V: TRBV29-1
D: NA
CDR3: CSVEDTYSYEQYF
DNA: TGCAGCGTTGAAGACACCTACTCCTACGAGCAGTACTTC

size: NA
J: TRBJ2-7
V: TRBV9
D: NA
CDR3: CASSSTGRGYEQYF
DNA: TGTGCCAGCAGCAGCACCGGACGGGGCTACGAGCAGTACTTC

size: many
J: TRBJ1-2
V: TRBV6-2/TRBV6-3
D: NA
CDR3: CASSPDSGRPNYGYTF
DNA: TGTGCCAGCAGTCCAGACTCGGGCAGGCCCAACTATGGCTACACCTTC

size: many
J: TRBJ2-7
V: TRBV4-1
D: TRBD2
CDR3: CASSQTPSGRYYEQYF
DNA: TGCGCCAGCAGCCAGACCCCTAGCGGGCGCTATTACGAGCAGTACTTC

size: NA
J: TRBJ1-1
V: TRBV9
D: TRBD1
CDR3: CASSGATGKNTEAFF
DNA: TGTGCCAGCAGTGGAGCGACAGGGAAGAACACTGAAGCTTTCTTT

size: NA
J: TRBJ2-5
V: TRBV29-1
D: TRBD2
CDR3: CSVVSGGVKTQYF
DNA: TGCAGCGTTGTTAGCGGGGGGGTCAAGACCCAGTACTTC

size: NA
J: TRBJ1-4
V: TRBV2
D: NA
CDR3: CASSDRAGGEKLFF
DNA: TGTGCCAGCAGTGACAGAGCTGGAGGTGAAAAACTGTTTTTT

size: NA
J: TRBJ2-2
V: TRBV10-3
D: TRBD1
CDR3: CATWTGSATGELFF
DNA: TGTGCCACCTGGACAGGGAGTGCCACCGGGGAGCTGTTTTTT

size: NA
J: TRBJ1-1
V: TRBV7-6
D: TRBD1
CDR3: CASSVPPRRTGKNTEAFF
DNA: TGTGCCAGCTCAGTCCCACCTCGACGGACAGGGAAGAACACTGAAGCTTTCTTT

size: once
J: TRBJ1-2
V: TRBV19
D: TRBD1
CDR3: CASSHRDRGVEDGYTF
DNA: TGTGCCAGTAGTCACCGGGACAGGGGAGTGGAAGATGGCTACACCTTC

size: many
J: TRBJ1-6
V: TRBV2
D: NA
CDR3: CAGTRGTGRGPPLHF
DNA: TGTGCCGGAACGCGGGGAACAGGACGGGGGCCACCCCTCCACTTT

size: NA
J: TRBJ1-5
V: TRBV20-1
D: TRBD1
CDR3: CSAAGTGDQPQHF
DNA: TGCAGTGCAGCAGGGACAGGGGATCAGCCCCAGCATTTT

size: NA
J: TRBJ1-1
V: TRBV6-1
D: NA
CDR3: CASSEEQMNTETFF
DNA: TGTGCCAGCAGTGAAGAACAGATGAACACTGAAACTTTCTTT

size: many
J: TRBJ1-1
V: TRBV7-9
D: NA
CDR3: CASSAEAFF
DNA: TGTGCCAGCAGCGCTGAAGCTTTCTTT

size: many
J: TRBJ2-5
V: TRBV10-2
D: NA
CDR3: CASKNGNQETQYF
DNA: TGCGCCAGCAAGAATGGCAACCAAGAGACCCAGTACTTC

size: NA
J: TRBJ1-3
V: TRBV20-1
D: NA
CDR3: CSARDPRDTIYF
DNA: TGCAGTGCTAGAGATCCGCGAGACACCATATATTTT

size: many
J: TRBJ2-7
V: TRBV15
D: TRBD1
CDR3: CATSRVIGQGADEQYF
DNA: TGTGCCACCAGCAGAGTCATTGGACAGGGGGCTGACGAGCAGTACTTC

size: NA
J: TRBJ2-5
V: TRBV29-1
D: TRBD2
CDR3: CNVVVAGSQETQYF
DNA: TGCAACGTCGTCGTAGCGGGGAGTCAAGAGACCCAGTACTTC

size: many
J: TRBJ2-7
V: TRBV12-3/TRBV12-4
D: TRBD2
CDR3: CASSDVTSGRVMNYEQYF
DNA: TGTGCCAGCAGCGACGTTACTAGCGGGAGGGTGATGAACTACGAGCAGTACTTC

size: many
J: TRBJ2-7
V: TRBV10-3
D: TRBD1
CDR3: CAIRKTGTGFPYEQYF
DNA: TGTGCCATCAGAAAGACAGGGACCGGCTTTCCCTACGAGCAGTACTTC

size: many
J: TRBJ1-5
V: TRBV11-2
D: NA
CDR3: CASSPSLNQPQHF
DNA: TGTGCCAGCAGCCCCTCCCTTAATCAGCCCCAGCATTTT

size: many
J: TRBJ2-6
V: TRBV6-4
D: NA
CDR3: CASSRAGNPSGANVLTF
DNA: TGTGCCAGCAGTCGCGCAGGGAATCCCTCTGGGGCCAACGTCCTGACTTTC

size: many
J: TRBJ1-6
V: TRBV12-3/TRBV12-4
D: NA
CDR3: CASSLSRGDNSPLHF
DNA: TGTGCCAGCAGTTTATCACGGGGAGATAATTCACCCCTCCACTTT

size: NA
J: TRBJ1-1
V: TRBV20-1
D: TRBD1
CDR3: CSARQGVMNTEAFF
DNA: TGCAGTGCTAGACAGGGGGTAATGAACACTGAAGCTTTCTTT

size: NA
J: TRBJ1-6
V: TRBV19
D: NA
CDR3: CASSRRTVINSPLHF
DNA: TGTGCCAGTAGTCGACGGACAGTTATTAATTCACCCCTCCACTTT

size: few
J: TRBJ1-2
V: TRBV29-1
D: TRBD1
CDR3: CSVTGTGDHGYTF
DNA: TGCAGCGTAACTGGGACAGGGGATCATGGCTACACCTTC

size: NA
J: TRBJ1-1
V: TRBV7-9
D: TRBD1
CDR3: CASRYGKRTGVDTEAFF
DNA: TGTGCCAGCCGTTATGGTAAAAGGACAGGGGTTGACACTGAAGCTTTCTTT

size: few
J: TRBJ1-1
V: TRBV29-1
D: NA
CDR3: CSVGLRGTEAFF
DNA: TGCAGCGTTGGACTTCGCGGAACTGAAGCTTTCTTT

size: many
J: TRBJ1-1
V: TRBV19
D: NA
CDR3: CASSRRMEQGNTEAFF
DNA: TGTGCCAGTAGCCGCAGGATGGAACAGGGGAACACTGAAGCTTTCTTT